The source of this TCR beta chain is a study of Ad26.COV2.S vaccination and SARS-CoV-2 variants. Produced via immunoSEQ multiplex PCR; TCRdb's table is partial and in-frame only. Seen here are over 110,000 clones, 75% to 90% observed once, and the top ten hold 4.5% to 6%. V shed 4 bases and J shed 8 bases, with 17 bases lying between them. CDR3 size: 14 residues. Germline-derived CDR1 and CDR2 are LGHDT and YNNKEL (reference sequence). Remarks on this clone: Antigen: not known.

Study-level findings and limits: Recipients of vaccine and of placebo showed similar breadth of their non-spike TCR repertoires. Post-vaccination spike-specific CD8+ and CD4+ T cell responses reportedly had substantial breadth. From the TCR breadth and depth analyses, total T cell responses may have been underestimated.

The input for sequencing was peripheral blood, taken after recovery from COVID-19. The chain links TRBV3-1 (or the pseudogene TRBV3-2) to TRBJ1-2; D is undetermined. The source of this sequence is a human donor who had recovered from COVID-19. In DNA, the CDR3 is TGTGCCAGCAGCCCCCTTGGGGTCGTGGAGGGCTACACCTTC. Its translation is CASSPLGVVEGYTF.